The present TCR beta chain was sequenced within a study of Ad26.COV2.S vaccination and SARS-CoV-2 variants. Germline V gene lookup returns CDR1 LNHDA and CDR2 SQIVND (reference sequence). Trimming removed 3 bases from V and 0 bases from J, with 9 bases in between. The CDR3 extends over 15 amino acids. The treatment was: some 20 received Ad26.COV2.S at low or high dose, single or two shots; about 5 received placebo; per-sample allocation not given. Repertoires come from day 63 after the first vaccine or placebo injection. Assay: immunoSEQ multiplex PCR; the TCRdb copy retains only in-frame clones and omits some. The sample holds hundreds of thousands of clones; around 93% are singletons and the top ten take 1.5% to 2%.

This rearrangement joins TRBV19 to TRBJ1-5; D is ambiguous. The receptor comes from a person aged 18-60 years who received the Ad26.COV2.S COVID-19 vaccine or a placebo. This specimen consisted of peripheral blood, obtained in a trial of Ad26.COV2.S vaccine versus placebo. CDR3 DNA: TGTGCCAGTAGTATCTCTGGGTATAGCAATCAGCCCCAGCATTTT. Protein: CASSISGYSNQPQHF. Drawing the rest from reference TRBV19 and TRBJ1-5, the complete variable domain is DGGITQSPKYLFRKEGQNVTLSCEQNLNHDAMYWYRQDPGQGLRLIYYSQIVNDFQKGDIAEGYSVSREKKESFPLTVTSAQKNPTAFYLCASSISGYSNQPQHFGDGTRLSIL.